Following are 18 T cell receptor beta chains from one sample sequenced in a study of CD8 T cells in ankylosing spondylitis. Antigens of these TCRs are unknown. Each CDR3 protein gets one entry after TCRdb re-called the 5' RACE reads with MiXCR. Found here are around 450,000 distinct CDR3 sequences, 25% to 30% of them singletons; the top ten hold approximately 1%. Findings and limits, study-wide: A TCR beta motif of roughly eight highly homologous variants seemed to mark ankylosing spondylitis blood.

The specimen sequenced was blood, either unsorted or a sorted T cell fraction (not recorded which). The receptors stem from a male donor with ankylosing spondylitis.

The rearrangement links TRBV4-1 to TRBJ2-2; 14 positions match TRBD2. The trim removed 1 base at V and 7 bases at J, leaving 5 bases unmatched. The CDR3 is 17 amino acids. Germline V gene sequence: CDR1 MGHRA, CDR2 YSYEKL. The CDR3 protein is CASSQGLAGGPGGELFF. The CDR3 coding sequence is TGCGCCAGCAGCCAAGGACTAGCGGGAGGGCCCGGCGGGGAGCTGTTTTTT.

V usage is TRBV20-1 and J usage is TRBJ2-3; D call uncertain. The CDR3 has 12 amino acids. V gave up 3 bases and J gave up 1 base, with 5 bases separating them. Germline V gives CDR1 DFQATT, CDR2 SNEGSKA (reference sequence). CDR3 residues: CSASGRTDTQYF. The CDR3 DNA reads as TGCAGTGCTAGCGGACGCACAGATACGCAGTATTTT.

This clonotype was recorded only once. The V gene is TRBV30, the J gene TRBJ1-5, with D unclear. The CDR3 has 12 residues. Trimming removed 0 bases at V and 8 bases at J, with 8 bases between. Germline V gene lookup returns CDR1 GTSNPN and CDR2 SVGIG (reference sequence). CDR3 bases: TGTGCCTGGAGTGTATTCAAGGAGCCCCAGCATTTT. Protein: CAWSVFKEPQHF.

This clonotype was picked up a small number of times. V gene TRBV5-5 combines with J gene TRBJ2-7, with no clear D. The CDR3 contains 14 residues. The ends were cut back, 0 bases at V and 0 bases at J, with 7 bases in the middle. Germline values: CDR1 SGHKS, CDR2 YYEKEE (reference sequence). The CDR3 sequence: CASSLGADSYEQYF. The CDR3 bases are TGTGCCAGCAGCTTGGGCGCGGACTCCTACGAGCAGTACTTC.

V gene TRBV20-1 combines with J gene TRBJ1-5; a possible D gene is TRBD1 (6 bases). Trimming removed 3 bases from V and 6 bases from J, with 12 bases in between. Germline V gene sequence: CDR1 DFQATT, CDR2 SNEGSKA (reference sequence). CDR3 length: 13 amino acids. The DNA for the CDR3 is TGCAGTGCTAGTATACAGGGAACTCAGCCCCAGCATTTT. Protein product: CSASIQGTQPQHF.

The chain has TRBV7-2 and TRBJ1-5; D not resolved. The CDR3 loop spans 13 amino acids. Germline V gene sequence: CDR1 SGHTA, CDR2 FQGNSA. V gave up 5 bases and J gave up 7 bases, with 12 bases separating them. The CDR3 coding sequence is TGTGCCAGCAGCCCCACCTTCGTCCAGCCCCAGCATTTT. Protein: CASSPTFVQPQHF. Looking up the rest from reference TRBV7-2 and TRBJ1-5 gives the full variable domain: GAGVSQSPSNKVTEKGKDVELRCDPISGHTALYWYRQSLGQGLEFLIYFQGNSAPDKSGLPSDRFSAERTGGSVSTLTIQRTQQEDSAVYLCASSPTFVQPQHFGDGTRLSIL.

V usage is TRBV20-1 and J usage is TRBJ2-7; TRBD2 matches 9 bases. V shed 2 bases and J 3 bases; nucleotides not matched to a gene: 8. The length of the CDR3 is 15 residues. The germline V gene encodes CDR1 DFQATT and CDR2 SNEGSKA (reference sequence). CDR3 in DNA: TGCAGTGCTAGACCCGGGACTAGCCTTCTCTACGAGCAGTACTTC. It is translated as CSARPGTSLLYEQYF.

The chain couples TRBV12-3 or TRBV12-4 to TRBJ1-2; tentatively, D is TRBD1 (5 bases). The V gene lost 6 bases and the J gene lost 9 bases, with 17 bases spanning the gap. The CDR3 is 13 residues long. Here the CDR3 DNA reads TGTGCCAGCAGCAGTCAGGGAGGGCCACGCTACACCTTC. This translates into CASSSQGGPRYTF.

This clonotype turned up a few times. The CDR3 protein is CASSEGGGTQYF. The CDR3 DNA reads TGTGCCAGCAGTGAAGGTGGGGGTACGCAGTATTTT. The J gene is TRBJ2-3, the V gene TRBV6-1; D possibly uses TRBD1 or TRBD2 (5 bases each). Germline CDR1 reads MNHNS; CDR2 reads SASEGT. V shed 1 base and J shed 8 bases, with 7 bases lying between them. CDR3 length equals 12 residues.

The chain has TRBV28 and TRBJ2-6; D gene ambiguous. CDR3 length: 17 residues. V lost 4 bases and J lost 2, with 15 bases in between. Germline V gene sequence: CDR1 MDHEN, CDR2 SYDVKM. The CDR3 DNA is TGTGCCAGCAGTTATGGGCCCGAAAGGGCTGGGGCCAACGTCCTGACTTTC. It encodes CASSYGPERAGANVLTF.

V usage is TRBV5-1 and J usage is TRBJ2-1; 7 bases map to TRBD1. Germline V lookup: CDR1 SGHRS, CDR2 YFSETQ. The CDR3 is made up of 14 amino acids. Trimming removed 0 bases from V and 8 bases from J; junction bases left unmatched: 5. The DNA of the CDR3 is TGCGCCAGCAGCTTGGGAGGGGGCTATGATGAGCAGTTCTTC. This sequence encodes CASSLGGGYDEQFF. The full variable domain, in which reference TRBV5-1 and TRBJ2-1 provide the parts outside the CDR3, is KAGVTQTPRYLIKTRGQQVTLSCSPISGHRSVSWYQQTPGQGLQFLFEYFSETQRNKGNFPGRFSGRQFSNSRSEMNVSTLELGDSALYLCASSLGGGYDEQFFGPGTRLTVL.

As concerns this clonotype: At one end, the junction sequence differs from germline, possibly due to a read error. This rearrangement joins TRBV27 to TRBJ1-5; D not resolved. Per germline, CDR1 MNHEY and CDR2 SMNVEV (reference sequence). The CDR3 sequence is 14 residues long. The CDR3 bases are TGTGCCAGCTCCCTTCACGGGAGCAATCAGCCCCAGAATTTT. This translates into CASSLHGSNQPQNF.

This clonotype was seen a few times. The gene calls are TRBV9 and TRBJ1-2; 7 nucleotides align to TRBD1. This CDR3 is built from 13 residues. J lost 4 bases, V lost 0 bases, and 0 bases had no gene match. The V gene's germline CDR1 is SGDLS and CDR2 YYNGEE. CDR3 in amino acids: CASSVAGGYGYTF. The DNA for the CDR3 is TGTGCCAGCAGCGTAGCAGGGGGCTATGGCTACACCTTC.

The chain links TRBV7-7 to TRBJ2-7; TRBD2 aligns across 7 bases. Germline V gene data show CDR1 as SSHAT and CDR2 as FNYEAQ (reference sequence). Germline trimming cut 5 bases from V and 1 base from J; bases unmatched to any gene: 8. The CDR3 spans 15 residues. The DNA for the CDR3 is TGTGCCAGCAGCCCCGGGCCTAGCGGATCCTACGAGCAGTACTTC. Amino acids: CASSPGPSGSYEQYF.

The chain employs TRBV27 and TRBJ1-1, with 8 bases fitting TRBD1. V lost 2 bases, J lost 5 bases, and 7 bases stayed unmatched. The CDR3 has 15 residues. Germline V gives CDR1 MNHEY, CDR2 SMNVEV (reference sequence). CDR3 bases: TGTGCCAGCAGTTTAGCCACAGGGGGACGGACTGAAGCTTTCTTT. Its translation: CASSLATGGRTEAFF.

This clonotype was observed a few times. The chain couples TRBV20-1 to TRBJ1-1; D ambiguous. Germline CDR1 is DFQATT and CDR2 is SNEGSKA (reference sequence). There are 11 residues in the CDR3. CDR3 DNA: TGCAGCCGTAGGAGGAACACTGAAGCTTTCTTT. Translated, it gives CSRRRNTEAFF.

This clonotype was detected only a few times. This chain joins TRBV5-1 and TRBJ1-1; TRBD1 matches at 10 bases. V gave up 4 bases and J gave up 7 bases; unmatched junction bases: 10. The CDR3 extends over 15 amino acids. Germline V gene lookup returns CDR1 SGHRS and CDR2 YFSETQ. Here the CDR3 reads CASSRDRGRGGEAFF. CDR3 bases: TGCGCCAGCAGCCGGGACAGGGGCAGAGGGGGTGAAGCTTTCTTT.

The V call is TRBV5-1, the J call TRBJ2-1; D remains ambiguous. The V gene's germline CDR1 is SGHRS and CDR2 YFSETQ. This CDR3 region has 14 residues. Trimming removed 3 bases at V and 2 bases at J, with 9 bases between. The CDR3 nucleotides are TGCGCCAGCAGCTCCAGGTCGACCTACAATGAGCAGTTCTTC. Translation gives CASSSRSTYNEQFF.